These 9 T cell receptor beta chains came from one sample sequenced in a study of monozygotic twins with inflammatory bowel disease. Following a re-call of the 5' RACE reads, TCRdb has one entry per CDR3 protein and lacks DNA. The table lists more than 300,000 distinct CDR3 sequences. Specimen: blood. These receptors originate from a human donor with ulcerative colitis or Crohn's disease, or a healthy co-twin of an affected twin (not recorded which).

The chain uses TRBV25-1 and TRBJ2-7; the TRBD2 assignment by TCRdb is unverifiable without DNA. This CDR3 region has 18 residues. Germline lookup yields CDR1 MGHDK and CDR2 SYGVNS. The CDR3 sequence is CASSDHGGARGRTYEQYF.

The CDR3 sequence is CASSLELAGGEFF. The chain combines TRBV7-9 with TRBJ2-1; the D call from TCRdb, TRBD2, cannot be confirmed without DNA. Looked up from germline, CDR1 is SEHNR and CDR2 is FQNEAQ (reference sequence). This CDR3 contains 13 residues.

The rearrangement uses TRBV20-1 and TRBJ1-2. The CDR3 has 16 amino acids. Germline loops: CDR1 DFQATT, CDR2 SNEGSKA (reference sequence). The CDR3 spells CSARNYAVSDLYGYTF.

The chain joins TRBV6-5 to TRBJ2-7; TCRdb lists TRBD2, though no DNA is available to test this call. Germline CDR1 reads MNHEY; CDR2 reads SVGAGI. This CDR3 contains 13 residues. The CDR3 reads CASSPLSGYEQYF.

J is TRBJ2-1 and V is TRBV12-3 or TRBV12-4; without DNA, the TCRdb call of TRBD2 cannot be checked. This CDR3 has 12 residues. CDR3: CASSATGLRAFF.

The chain's CDR3 is CASSYSARNGYTF. The J gene is TRBJ1-2, the V gene TRBV6-5. Germline loops: CDR1 MNHEY, CDR2 SVGAGI. This CDR3 spans 13 amino acids.

This rearrangement joins TRBV7-2 to TRBJ2-7. CDR3 length equals 15 residues. The germline V gene has CDR1 SGHTA and CDR2 FQGNSA. CDR3 amino acids: CASSLGTASSYEQYF. Looking up the rest from reference TRBV7-2 and TRBJ2-7 gives the full variable domain: GAGVSQSPSNKVTEKGKDVELRCDPISGHTALYWYRQSLGQGLEFLIYFQGNSAPDKSGLPSDRFSAERTGGSVSTLTIQRTQQEDSAVYLCASSLGTASSYEQYFGPGTRLTVT.

The chain is built from TRBV5-1 and TRBJ2-3; TCRdb's D call, TRBD1, is unchecked because there is no DNA. The CDR3 has 15 residues. In germline, CDR1 is SGHRS, CDR2 YFSETQ. This chain's CDR3 is CASSLAAALADTQYF.

J is TRBJ1-4 and V is TRBV7-9; the TCRdb D gene call, TRBD1, has no DNA to confirm it. There are 15 residues in the CDR3. Germline assignment: CDR1 SEHNR and CDR2 FQNEAQ (reference sequence). The CDR3 region is CASSFFPGGSEKLFF.